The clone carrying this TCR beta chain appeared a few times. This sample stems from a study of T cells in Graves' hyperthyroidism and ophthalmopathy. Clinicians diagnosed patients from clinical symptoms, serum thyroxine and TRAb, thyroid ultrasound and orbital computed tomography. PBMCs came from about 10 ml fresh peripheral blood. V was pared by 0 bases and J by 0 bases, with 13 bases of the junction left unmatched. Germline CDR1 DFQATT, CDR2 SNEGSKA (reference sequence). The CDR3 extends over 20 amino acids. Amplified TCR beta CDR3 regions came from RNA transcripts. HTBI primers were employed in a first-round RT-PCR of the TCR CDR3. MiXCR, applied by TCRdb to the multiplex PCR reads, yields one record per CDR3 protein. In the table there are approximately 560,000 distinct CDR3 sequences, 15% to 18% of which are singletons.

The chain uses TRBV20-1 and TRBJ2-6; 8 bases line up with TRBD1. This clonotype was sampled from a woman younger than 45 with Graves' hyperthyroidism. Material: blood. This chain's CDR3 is CSARDQDGTGGNSGANVLTF. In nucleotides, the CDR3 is TGCAGTGCTAGAGATCAGGATGGTACAGGGGGGAACTCTGGGGCCAACGTCCTGACTTTC.